This is a list of T cell receptor beta chains from one sample in a study of Graves' ophthalmopathy and Graves' hyperthyroidism. TCRdb fed the multiplex PCR reads into MiXCR, producing one record per CDR3 protein. Of 150,000 to 200,000 distinct CDR3 sequences detected, 30% to 45% appear once; the ten largest clones hold nearly 9%. What was sequenced was peripheral blood. These receptors originate from a man aged 25-45 years with Graves' ophthalmopathy. The CDR3 runs from the conserved cysteine through the conserved F or W. The order of the fields is V gene, D gene, J gene, clone size, CDR3 DNA, CDR3 protein. D genes are given only for firm matches. Only some rows state a clone size, as once, few, many or a class for expanded clones.

>TRBV15|.|TRBJ1-1|many
TGTGCCACCAGCAGAGGTTTTAGGGGTACTGAAGCTTTCTTT
CATSRGFRGTEAFF
>TRBV9|.|TRBJ1-2|many
TGTGCCAGCAGCTCAGGGAAACATGGCTACACCTTC
CASSSGKHGYTF
>TRBV20-1|.|TRBJ2-5|many
TGCAGTGCTAGAAAACCAACACATGGGGAGACCCAGTACTTC
CSARKPTHGETQYF
>TRBV7-2|.|TRBJ2-7|.
TGTGCCAGCAGACCCGACAGTCTCTACGAGCAGTACTTC
CASRPDSLYEQYF
>TRBV28|TRBD1|TRBJ1-3|many
TGTGCCAGCAGAGGAGACAGGGGGCTCGGAAACACCATATATTTT
CASRGDRGLGNTIYF
>TRBV7-2|TRBD1|TRBJ2-4|.
TGTGCCAGCAGCTCTGGGTCAGGACAGGGAAACATTCAGTACTTC
CASSSGSGQGNIQYF
>TRBV6-5|.|TRBJ2-2|.
TGTGCCAGCAGTTACTCCTCTTTGAACACCGGGGAGCTGTTTTTT
CASSYSSLNTGELFF
>TRBV6-4|.|TRBJ2-6|many
TGTGCCAGCAGTCCCCGGACCCTGGCTCGAGGGGCCAACGTCCTGACTTTC
CASSPRTLARGANVLTF
>TRBV29-1|TRBD2|TRBJ2-5|few
TGCAGCGTTGAGAGGTCAGCGGGAGGGTACGAGACCCAGTACTTC
CSVERSAGGYETQYF
>TRBV6-2/TRBV6-3|TRBD1|TRBJ2-7|.
TGTGCCAGCAGTTACACCCGGGACAGGGTAGAAGAGCAGTACTTC
CASSYTRDRVEEQYF
>TRBV28|.|TRBJ2-7|many
TGTGCCAGCAGTTTAAAGGGTTGGTACTCCTACGAGCAGTACTTC
CASSLKGWYSYEQYF
>TRBV6-1|.|TRBJ1-1|.
TGTGCCAGCATGCGCAGCCCGAACACTGAAGCTTTCTTT
CASMRSPNTEAFF
>TRBV28|.|TRBJ1-1|few
TGTGCCAGCAGTCTCGCCAGACTGAACACTGAAGCTTTCTTT
CASSLARLNTEAFF
>TRBV6-1|TRBD1|TRBJ1-3|.
TGTGCCAGCAGTACCGGGACAGAGCCTGGAAACACCATATATTTT
CASSTGTEPGNTIYF
>TRBV18|.|TRBJ2-5|many
TGTGCCAGCTCACCAATCAAGGAGACCCAGTACTTC
CASSPIKETQYF